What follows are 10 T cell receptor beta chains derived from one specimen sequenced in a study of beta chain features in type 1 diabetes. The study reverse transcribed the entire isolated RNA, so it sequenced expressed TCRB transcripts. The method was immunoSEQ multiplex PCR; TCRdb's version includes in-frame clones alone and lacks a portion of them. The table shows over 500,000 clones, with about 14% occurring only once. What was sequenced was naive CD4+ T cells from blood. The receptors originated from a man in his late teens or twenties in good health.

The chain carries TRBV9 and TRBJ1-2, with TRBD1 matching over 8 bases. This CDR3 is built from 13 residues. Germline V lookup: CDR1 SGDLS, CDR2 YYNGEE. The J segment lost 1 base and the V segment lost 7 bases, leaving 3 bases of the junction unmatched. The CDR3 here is CASHRGSNYGYTF. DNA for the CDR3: TGTGCCAGCCACAGGGGGAGTAACTATGGCTACACCTTC.

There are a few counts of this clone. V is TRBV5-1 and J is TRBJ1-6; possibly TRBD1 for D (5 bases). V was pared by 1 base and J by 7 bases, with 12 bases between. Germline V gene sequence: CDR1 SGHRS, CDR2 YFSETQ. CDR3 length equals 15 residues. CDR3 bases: TGCGCCAGCAGCTTGAGCCAGGGTGGGAATTCACCCCTCCACTTT. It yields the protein CASSLSQGGNSPLHF. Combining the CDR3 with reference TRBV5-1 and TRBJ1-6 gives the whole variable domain KAGVTQTPRYLIKTRGQQVTLSCSPISGHRSVSWYQQTPGQGLQFLFEYFSETQRNKGNFPGRFSGRQFSNSRSEMNVSTLELGDSALYLCASSLSQGGNSPLHFGNGTRLTVT.

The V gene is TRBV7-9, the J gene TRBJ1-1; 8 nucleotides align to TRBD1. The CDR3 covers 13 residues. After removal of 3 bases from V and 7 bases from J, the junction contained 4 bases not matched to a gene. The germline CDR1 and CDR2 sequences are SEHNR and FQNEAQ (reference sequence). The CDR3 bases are TGTGCCAGCAGCTTCGGACAGGGCTTTGAAGCTTTCTTT. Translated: CASSFGQGFEAFF.

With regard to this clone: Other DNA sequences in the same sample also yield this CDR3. In DNA form, the CDR3 reads TGCGCCAGCAGCTTGGAGGGCGACTATGGCTACACCTTC. Its translation is CASSLEGDYGYTF. The V gene is TRBV5-1, the J gene TRBJ1-2; D call uncertain. Trimming removed 0 bases at V and 3 bases at J, with 6 bases between. Germline V gene sequence: CDR1 SGHRS, CDR2 YFSETQ. The CDR3 is made up of 13 amino acids. The variable domain in full, completed from reference TRBV5-1 and TRBJ1-2, reads KAGVTQTPRYLIKTRGQQVTLSCSPISGHRSVSWYQQTPGQGLQFLFEYFSETQRNKGNFPGRFSGRQFSNSRSEMNVSTLELGDSALYLCASSLEGDYGYTFGSGTRLTVV.

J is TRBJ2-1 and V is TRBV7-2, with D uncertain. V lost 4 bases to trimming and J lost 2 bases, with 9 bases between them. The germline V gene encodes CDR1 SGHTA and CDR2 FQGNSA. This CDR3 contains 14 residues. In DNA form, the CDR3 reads TGTGCCAGCAGCTCTCGGGTCACCTACAATGAGCAGTTCTTC. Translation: CASSSRVTYNEQFF.

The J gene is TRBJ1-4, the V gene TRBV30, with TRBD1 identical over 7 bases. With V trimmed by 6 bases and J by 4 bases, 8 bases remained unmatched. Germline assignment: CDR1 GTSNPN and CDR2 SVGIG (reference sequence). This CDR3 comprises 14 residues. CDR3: CACPRDSFNEKLFF. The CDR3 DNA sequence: TGTGCCTGCCCAAGGGACAGCTTTAATGAAAAACTGTTTTTT.

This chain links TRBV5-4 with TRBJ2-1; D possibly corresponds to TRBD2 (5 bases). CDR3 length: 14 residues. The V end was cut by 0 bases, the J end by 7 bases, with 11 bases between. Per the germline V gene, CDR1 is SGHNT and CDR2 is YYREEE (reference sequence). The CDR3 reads CASSLDRGMNEQFF. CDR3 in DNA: TGTGCCAGCAGCTTGGATCGGGGAATGAATGAGCAGTTCTTC.

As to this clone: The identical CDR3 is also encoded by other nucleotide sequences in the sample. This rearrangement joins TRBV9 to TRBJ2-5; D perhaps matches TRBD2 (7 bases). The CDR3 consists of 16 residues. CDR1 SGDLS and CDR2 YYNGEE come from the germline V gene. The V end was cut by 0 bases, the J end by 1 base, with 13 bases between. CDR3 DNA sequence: TGTGCCAGCAGCGTAGTGAGGGGGGGGCCCCAAGAGACCCAGTACTTC. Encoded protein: CASSVVRGGPQETQYF.

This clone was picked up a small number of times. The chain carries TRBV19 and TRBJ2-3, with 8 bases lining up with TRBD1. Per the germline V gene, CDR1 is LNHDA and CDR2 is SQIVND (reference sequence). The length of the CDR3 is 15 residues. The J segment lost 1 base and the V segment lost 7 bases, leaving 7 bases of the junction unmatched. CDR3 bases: TGTGCCAGTACCCCAGGGGGCGATGGCACAGATACGCAGTATTTT. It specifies CASTPGGDGTDTQYF.

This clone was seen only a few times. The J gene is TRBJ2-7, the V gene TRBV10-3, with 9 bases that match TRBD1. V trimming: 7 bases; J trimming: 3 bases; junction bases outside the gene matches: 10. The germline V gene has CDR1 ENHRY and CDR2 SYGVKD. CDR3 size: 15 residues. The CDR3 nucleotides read TGTGCCATCACCCGTGAGGACAGGGGACACTACGAGCAGTACTTC. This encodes CAITREDRGHYEQYF.